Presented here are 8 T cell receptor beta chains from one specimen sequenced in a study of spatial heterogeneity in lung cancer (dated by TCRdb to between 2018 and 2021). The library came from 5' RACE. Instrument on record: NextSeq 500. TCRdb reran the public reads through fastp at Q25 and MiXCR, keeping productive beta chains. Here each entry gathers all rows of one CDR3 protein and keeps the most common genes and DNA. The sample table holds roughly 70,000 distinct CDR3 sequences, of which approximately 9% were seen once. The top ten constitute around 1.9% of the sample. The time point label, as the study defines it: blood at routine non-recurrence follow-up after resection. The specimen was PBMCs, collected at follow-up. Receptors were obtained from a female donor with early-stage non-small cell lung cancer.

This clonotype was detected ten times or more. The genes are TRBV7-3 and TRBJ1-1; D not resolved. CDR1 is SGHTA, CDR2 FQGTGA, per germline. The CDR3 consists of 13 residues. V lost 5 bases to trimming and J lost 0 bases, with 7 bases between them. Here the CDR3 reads CASSPQMNTEAFF. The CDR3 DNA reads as TGTGCCAGCAGCCCACAAATGAACACTGAAGCTTTCTTT.

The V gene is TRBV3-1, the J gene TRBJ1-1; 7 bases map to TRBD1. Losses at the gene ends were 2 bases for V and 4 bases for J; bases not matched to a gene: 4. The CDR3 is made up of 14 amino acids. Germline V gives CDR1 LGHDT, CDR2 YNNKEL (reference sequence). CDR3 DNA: TGTGCCAGCAGCCAATGGGGGGACAGCACTGAAGCTTTCTTT. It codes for CASSQWGDSTEAFF.

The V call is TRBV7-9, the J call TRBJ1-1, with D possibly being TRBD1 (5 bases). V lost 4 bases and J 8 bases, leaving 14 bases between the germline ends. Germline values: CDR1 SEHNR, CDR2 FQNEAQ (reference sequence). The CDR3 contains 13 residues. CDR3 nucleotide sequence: TGTGCCAGCAGCTCGTTTCGGGACCCAGAAGCTTTCTTT. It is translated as CASSSFRDPEAFF.

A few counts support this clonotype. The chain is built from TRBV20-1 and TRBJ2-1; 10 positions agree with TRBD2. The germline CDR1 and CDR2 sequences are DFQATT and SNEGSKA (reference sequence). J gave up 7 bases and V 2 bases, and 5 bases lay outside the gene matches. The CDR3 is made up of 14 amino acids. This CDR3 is CSARLAGVLNEQFF. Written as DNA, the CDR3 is TGCAGTGCTAGACTAGCGGGAGTTCTTAATGAGCAGTTCTTC.

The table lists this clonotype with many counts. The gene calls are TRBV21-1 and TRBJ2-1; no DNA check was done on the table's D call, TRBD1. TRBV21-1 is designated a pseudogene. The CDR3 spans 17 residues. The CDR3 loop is CASSKPQKRQGANEQFF. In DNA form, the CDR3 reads TGTGCCAGCAGCAAACCCCAAAAAAGGCAGGGGGCTAATGAGCAGTTCTTC.

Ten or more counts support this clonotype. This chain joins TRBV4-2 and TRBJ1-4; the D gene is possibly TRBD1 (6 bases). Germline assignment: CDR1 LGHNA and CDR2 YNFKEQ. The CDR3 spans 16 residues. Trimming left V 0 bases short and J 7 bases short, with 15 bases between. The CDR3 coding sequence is TGTGCCAGCAGCCAAGACAAAGGCAGGGGAAGTGAAAAACTGTTTTTT. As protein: CASSQDKGRGSEKLFF.

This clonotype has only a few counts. CDR3 bases: TGTGCCACCAGTCCCAGGACAGGGGCCACTGAAGCTTTCTTT. Protein sequence: CATSPRTGATEAFF. The rearrangement links TRBV24-1 to TRBJ1-1, with TRBD1 matching over 9 bases. In germline, CDR1 is KGHDR, CDR2 SFDVKD. Germline trimming cut 6 bases from V and 4 bases from J; bases unmatched to any gene: 5. This CDR3 spans 14 amino acids.

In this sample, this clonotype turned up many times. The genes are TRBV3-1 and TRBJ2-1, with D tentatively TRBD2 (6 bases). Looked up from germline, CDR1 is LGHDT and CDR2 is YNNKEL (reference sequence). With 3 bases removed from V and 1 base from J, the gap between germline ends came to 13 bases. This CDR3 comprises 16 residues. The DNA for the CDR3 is TGTGCCAGCAGCCATGATCCGGGAGAGTCCTACAATGAGCAGTTCTTC. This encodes CASSHDPGESYNEQFF.